This T cell receptor (beta chain) was recovered during a study of blood T cells in healthy people across ages. Study conclusions and caveats: More naive CD4+ cells and higher diversity marked long-lived donors relative to aged donors. The lack of PBMC sorting stopped any conclusive naive versus antigen-experienced comparison. It was found that TCR beta diversity correlated strongly with the percentage of naive T cells.

Combining a sample-barcoded 5' primer with a J-beta primer mix, a second PCR ran for roughly 6 to 12 cycles. Every sample returned 3 million or more CDR3-containing paired-end reads. Using its own MiXCR run on the 5' RACE reads, TCRdb lists one record per CDR3 protein. The data contain some 710,000 distinct CDR3 sequences, about a fifth of them singletons. With 6 bases clipped from V and 6 bases from J, the junction kept 6 bases outside the gene matches. Germline V gives CDR1 SNHLY, CDR2 FYNNEI. This CDR3 comprises 13 residues. Details on this clonotype: What it recognizes is unknown.

Sequencing used blood. This receptor was obtained from a man in his sixties or seventies in good health. V is TRBV2 and J is TRBJ1-2; 8 bases are a match to TRBD1. The CDR3 region has the DNA TGTGCCAGCAGGGGAGACAGGGGAAATGGCTACACCTTC. Protein: CASRGDRGNGYTF.